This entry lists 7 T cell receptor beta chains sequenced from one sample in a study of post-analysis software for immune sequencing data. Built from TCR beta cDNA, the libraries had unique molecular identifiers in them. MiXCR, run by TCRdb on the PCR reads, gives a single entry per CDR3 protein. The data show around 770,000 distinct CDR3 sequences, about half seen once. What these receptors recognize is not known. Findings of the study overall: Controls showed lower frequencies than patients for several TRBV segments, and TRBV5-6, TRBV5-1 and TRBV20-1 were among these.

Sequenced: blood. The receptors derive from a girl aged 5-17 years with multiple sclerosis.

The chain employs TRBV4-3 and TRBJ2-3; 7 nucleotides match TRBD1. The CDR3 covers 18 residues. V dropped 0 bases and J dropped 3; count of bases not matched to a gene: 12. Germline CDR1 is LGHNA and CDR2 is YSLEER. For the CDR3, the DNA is TGCGCCAGCAGCCAAGAGTCCGACGACAGGGTAGGGACAGATACGCAGTATTTT. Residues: CASSQESDDRVGTDTQYF.

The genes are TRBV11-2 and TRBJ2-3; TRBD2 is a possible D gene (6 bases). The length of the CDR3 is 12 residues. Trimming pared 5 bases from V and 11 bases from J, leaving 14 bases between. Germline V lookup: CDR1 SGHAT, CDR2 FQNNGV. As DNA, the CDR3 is TGTGCCAGCAGCCTCGGGACTCCCGTGCAGTATTTT. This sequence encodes CASSLGTPVQYF.

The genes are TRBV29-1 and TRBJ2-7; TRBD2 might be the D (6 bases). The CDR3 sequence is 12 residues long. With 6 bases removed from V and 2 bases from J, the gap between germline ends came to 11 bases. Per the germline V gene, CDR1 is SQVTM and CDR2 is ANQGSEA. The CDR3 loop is CSVGTSPYEQYF. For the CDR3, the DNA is TGCAGCGTGGGGACTTCCCCCTACGAGCAGTACTTC.

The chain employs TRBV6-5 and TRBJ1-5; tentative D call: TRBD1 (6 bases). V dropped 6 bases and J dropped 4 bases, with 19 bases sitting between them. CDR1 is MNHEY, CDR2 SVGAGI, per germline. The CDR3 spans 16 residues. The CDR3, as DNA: TGTGCCAGCAGCCCCCGGGGGGGGGCCGTTAATCAGCCCCAGCATTTT. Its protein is CASSPRGGAVNQPQHF.

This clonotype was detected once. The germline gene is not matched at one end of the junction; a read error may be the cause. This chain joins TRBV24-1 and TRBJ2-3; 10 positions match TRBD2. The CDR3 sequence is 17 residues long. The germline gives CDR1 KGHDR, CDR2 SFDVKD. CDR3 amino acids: CVTSDFSASGRTDTQYF. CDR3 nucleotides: TGTGTCACCAGTGATTTTTCCGCTAGCGGGAGAACAGATACGCAGTATTTT.

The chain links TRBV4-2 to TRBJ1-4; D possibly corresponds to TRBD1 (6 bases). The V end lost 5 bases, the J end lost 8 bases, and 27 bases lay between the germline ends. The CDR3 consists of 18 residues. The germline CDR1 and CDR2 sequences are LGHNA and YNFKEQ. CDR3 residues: CASSFPSERARGIEKLFF. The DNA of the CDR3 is TGTGCCAGCAGCTTCCCGTCGGAAAGGGCGAGGGGGATCGAAAAACTGTTTTTT.

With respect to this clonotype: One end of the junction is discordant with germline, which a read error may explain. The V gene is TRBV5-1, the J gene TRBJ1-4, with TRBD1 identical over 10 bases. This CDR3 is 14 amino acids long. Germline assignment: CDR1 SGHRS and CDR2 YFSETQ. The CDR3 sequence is CASSPRDRGEKLFF. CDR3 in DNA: TGTGCCAGCAGCCCCCGGGACAGGGGCGAAAAACTGTTTTTT.